These 9 T cell receptor beta chains were sequenced from one sample in a study of blood T cells in healthy people across ages (dated by TCRdb to between 2015 and 2017). The library was generated by 5' RACE. The sample was run on an Illumina HiSeq 2500. The second PCR ran for about 7 to 11 cycles and used a J-beta primer mix along with a sample-barcoded 5' primer. Starting from the raw public reads, TCRdb applied fastp trimming at Q25, assembled clones with MiXCR and retained in-frame beta chains. CDR3 protein sequences are deduplicated, and each keeps its most common genes and DNA. The sample table records about 780,000 distinct CDR3 sequences; less than 60% of these occur just once. The ten largest clones add up to 15% to 20% of the sample. What was sequenced was blood. Receptor source: a man at least 80 years old in good health.

The genes are TRBV29-1 and TRBJ2-1; TRBD2 matches at 8 bases. The CDR3 consists of 14 residues. After removal of 3 bases from V and 5 bases from J, the junction contained 6 bases not matched to a gene. Germline CDR1 and CDR2: SQVTM and ANQGSEA. CDR3: CSVDPTSANNEQFF. Written as DNA, the CDR3 is TGCAGCGTTGATCCGACTAGCGCTAACAATGAGCAGTTCTTC.

This clonotype was counted a few times. The chain uses TRBV5-1 and TRBJ2-3; 8 bases align to TRBD2. This CDR3 region has 17 residues. V lost 2 bases to trimming and J lost 2 bases; unmatched junction nucleotides: 10. Per the germline V gene, CDR1 is SGHRS and CDR2 is YFSETQ. The CDR3 bases are TGCGCCAGCAGCTTCAAGCGGGAGATGACGATCACAGATACGCAGTATTTT. This encodes CASSFKREMTITDTQYF. Combining the CDR3 with reference TRBV5-1 and TRBJ2-3 gives the whole variable domain KAGVTQTPRYLIKTRGQQVTLSCSPISGHRSVSWYQQTPGQGLQFLFEYFSETQRNKGNFPGRFSGRQFSNSRSEMNVSTLELGDSALYLCASSFKREMTITDTQYFGPGTRLTVL.

V gene TRBV7-2 combines with J gene TRBJ1-1; D may be TRBD1 (6 bases). The CDR3 runs to 15 residues. V was clipped by 7 bases and J by 0 bases, with 15 bases between them. Germline CDR1 is SGHTA and CDR2 is FQGNSA. CDR3 sequence reads: CASTLRQAVNTEAFF. The CDR3 DNA reads as TGTGCCAGCACCTTGAGACAGGCCGTGAACACTGAAGCTTTCTTT.

The chain couples TRBV7-2 to TRBJ2-7; no definite D call. Trimming cost V 1 base and J 0 bases, with 10 bases left between them. Germline values: CDR1 SGHTA, CDR2 FQGNSA. The CDR3 covers 15 residues. The CDR3 nucleotides are TGTGCCAGCAGCTTAGTCACAAAGAGCTCCTACGAGCAGTACTTC. This translates into CASSLVTKSSYEQYF. Full variable domain (rest looked up from reference TRBV7-2 and TRBJ2-7): GAGVSQSPSNKVTEKGKDVELRCDPISGHTALYWYRQSLGQGLEFLIYFQGNSAPDKSGLPSDRFSAERTGGSVSTLTIQRTQQEDSAVYLCASSLVTKSSYEQYFGPGTRLTVT.

This clonotype was seen a few times. This rearrangement joins TRBV29-1 to TRBJ2-5; D gene uncertain. This CDR3 has 13 residues. Germline V gene lookup returns CDR1 SQVTM and CDR2 ANQGSEA. V was cut by 2 bases and J by 1 base, with 8 bases left in between. The CDR3, as DNA: TGCAGCGTTGAATCATCCAGCCAAGAGACCCAGTACTTC. This gives the protein CSVESSSQETQYF.

V and J are TRBV20-1 and TRBJ2-6, with 9 bases that match TRBD2. The V gene end was trimmed by 1 base and the J gene end by 0 bases; junction bases not matched to a gene: 4. Per germline, CDR1 DFQATT and CDR2 SNEGSKA (reference sequence). This CDR3 has 17 residues. CDR3 loop: CSARVAGDPSGANVLTF. The CDR3 DNA sequence: TGCAGTGCTAGAGTAGCGGGGGATCCCTCTGGGGCCAACGTCCTGACTTTC.

This clonotype was recorded once. This CDR3 is CASRVQEGAKNIQYF. The CDR3 nucleotides are TGTGCCAGCAGGGTTCAAGAGGGGGCCAAAAACATTCAGTACTTC. The genes are TRBV6-6 and TRBJ2-4; the D gene could be TRBD1 or TRBD2 (5 bases each). Trimming shortened V by 6 bases and J by 1 base, and 13 bases separated the two germline ends. Germline V gene lookup returns CDR1 MNHNY and CDR2 SVGAGI (reference sequence). CDR3 length: 15 residues.

This clonotype was observed a few times. The chain carries TRBV9 and TRBJ2-6, with TRBD1 matching 8 bases. The CDR3 is made up of 16 amino acids. V shed 0 bases, J shed 1 base, and the junction held 0 bases outside the gene matches. CDR1 is SGDLS, CDR2 YYNGEE, per germline. DNA for the CDR3: TGTGCCAGCAGCGTAGGACAGGGGTCTGGGGCCAACGTCCTGACTTTC. It encodes CASSVGQGSGANVLTF.

The genes are TRBV28 and TRBJ2-5; unclear D gene. The V end was cut by 2 bases, the J end by 2 bases, with 9 bases between. The CDR3 has 14 amino acids. CDR1 and CDR2 from the germline V gene are MDHEN and SYDVKM. The CDR3 loop reads CASSLAFTQETQYF. In DNA, the CDR3 is TGTGCCAGCAGTTTAGCCTTCACTCAAGAGACCCAGTACTTC.